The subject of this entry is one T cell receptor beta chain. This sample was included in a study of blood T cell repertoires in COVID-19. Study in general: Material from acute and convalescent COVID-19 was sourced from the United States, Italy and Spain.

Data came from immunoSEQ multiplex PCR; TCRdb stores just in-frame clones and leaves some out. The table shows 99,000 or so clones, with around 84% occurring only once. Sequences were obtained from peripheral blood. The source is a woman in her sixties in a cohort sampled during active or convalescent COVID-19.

The CDR3 loop reads CASSPGQGGYEQYF. DNA for the CDR3: TGTGCCAGCAGCCCGGGACAGGGAGGGTACGAGCAGTACTTC. The chain recombines TRBV5-4 with TRBJ2-7; 9 bases are a match to TRBD1. V was pared by 4 bases and J by 4 bases, with 6 bases of the junction left unmatched. This CDR3 contains 14 residues. Germline lookup yields CDR1 SGHNT and CDR2 YYREEE (reference sequence).